Presented here are 22 T cell receptor beta chains from one specimen sequenced in a study of cytomegalovirus exposure and HLA in healthy donors. This PCR relied on a set of 60 Vbeta primers and 13 Jbeta primers. The assay was immunoSEQ multiplex PCR, and TCRdb's table has in-frame clones only and misses some. The sample lists about 160,000 clones, approximately 79% seen once, with about 5.9% in the top ten. The sequenced sample consisted of PBMCs. All receptors come from a middle-aged man in good health and CMV-seropositive.

The rearrangement joins TRBV4-2 to TRBJ1-4; possibly TRBD1 for D (5 bases). The V and J ends lost 4 bases and 5 bases respectively, with 14 bases between them. CDR3 length equals 15 residues. CDR1 is LGHNA, CDR2 YNFKEQ, per germline. The CDR3 nucleotides are TGTGCCAGCAGCCGCGGGACGGGGGGGAATGAAAAACTGTTTTTT. Its translation: CASSRGTGGNEKLFF.

The table lists this clone with a count of one. The chain combines TRBV5-4 with TRBJ2-2; D unresolved. Germline loops: CDR1 SGHNT, CDR2 YYREEE (reference sequence). The CDR3 sequence is 16 residues long. V shed 0 bases and J shed 6 bases, with 15 bases lying between them. CDR3 region: CASSLGASVDPGELFF. CDR3 in DNA: TGTGCCAGCAGCTTGGGGGCCAGTGTGGATCCCGGGGAGCTGTTTTTT.

The V and J genes are TRBV7-6 and TRBJ2-1; 7 bases line up with TRBD2. The CDR3 sequence is 18 residues long. Trimming at V came to 1 base and at J to 7 bases, leaving 16 bases not matched to a gene. In germline, CDR1 is SGHVS, CDR2 FNYEAQ. In nucleotides, the CDR3 is TGTGCCAGCAGCTTAGTTCGGGATGGCGGGGGTATCAAAAATGAGCAGTTCTTC. It yields the protein CASSLVRDGGGIKNEQFF.

The chain is built from TRBV15 and TRBJ2-7, with D possibly being TRBD1 (5 bases). Germline loops: CDR1 LNHNV, CDR2 YYDKDF (reference sequence). V was trimmed by 0 bases and J by 3 bases, leaving 6 bases between them. There are 13 residues in the CDR3. The DNA of the CDR3 is TGTGCCACCAGCAGAGACAGGGTCTACGAGCAGTACTTC. This codes for CATSRDRVYEQYF.

The chain links TRBV18 to TRBJ1-2; D gene uncertain. Deletions cut 6 bases from V and 6 bases from J, with 14 bases between. The germline CDR1 and CDR2 sequences are KGHSH and LQKENI. The CDR3 length is 13 residues. Here the CDR3 reads CASSLDRGHGYTF. CDR3 nucleotide sequence: TGTGCCAGCTCCCTGGACCGCGGGCATGGCTACACCTTC.

The chain employs TRBV4-1 and TRBJ2-7, with D possibly TRBD1 on 6 matching bases. Germline CDR1 and CDR2: MGHRA and YSYEKL. Trimming shortened V by 5 bases and J by 6 bases, and 23 bases separated the two germline ends. The CDR3 runs 16 residues. CDR3 loop: CASSYGTGTPLREQYF. The CDR3 nucleotides read TGCGCCAGCAGCTACGGTACAGGGACCCCCCTTCGCGAGCAGTACTTC.

This clone was detected only a few times. This chain connects TRBV25-1 to TRBJ1-2; D call uncertain. Germline CDR1 MGHDK, CDR2 SYGVNS. CDR3 length: 15 residues. With 3 bases removed from V and 8 bases from J, the gap between germline ends came to 19 bases. The CDR3: CASSDTGQAHRGYTF. In DNA, the CDR3 is TGTGCCAGCAGTGACACTGGGCAGGCCCACCGGGGCTACACCTTC.

In its sample, this clone was seen a few times. This sequence joins TRBV7-9 and TRBJ2-1, with 7 positions matching TRBD1. The CDR3 sequence is 13 residues long. The V gene's germline CDR1 is SEHNR and CDR2 FQNEAQ (reference sequence). The ends lost 5 bases at V and 7 bases at J; junction bases unmatched: 5. The chain's CDR3 is CASSEGAWNEQFF. The CDR3 nucleotides read TGTGCCAGCAGCGAGGGGGCTTGGAATGAGCAGTTCTTC.

This sequence joins TRBV7-9 and TRBJ2-1, with 13 bases identical to TRBD2. CDR1 SEHNR and CDR2 FQNEAQ come from the germline V gene (reference sequence). The CDR3 covers 17 residues. With V trimmed by 0 bases and J by 7 bases, 6 bases remained unmatched. Here the CDR3 reads CASSLAALAGGPNEQFF. The CDR3 bases are TGTGCCAGCAGCTTAGCCGCACTAGCGGGAGGGCCTAATGAGCAGTTCTTC.

The sample holds a few counts of this clone. This chain joins TRBV7-9 and TRBJ1-6, with 11 nucleotides matching TRBD1. The length of the CDR3 is 14 residues. The trim removed 5 bases at V and 9 bases at J, leaving 3 bases unmatched. Germline CDR1 SEHNR, CDR2 FQNEAQ (reference sequence). The CDR3 region is CASSTGQGVSPLHF. DNA of the CDR3: TGTGCCAGCAGCACGGGACAGGGGGTTTCACCCCTCCACTTT.

V is TRBV5-4 and J is TRBJ2-3; D remains unclear. Between the trimmed V and J ends, which lost 4 bases and 2 bases, there was a span of 14 bases. The germline gives CDR1 SGHNT, CDR2 YYREEE (reference sequence). The CDR3 is 15 amino acids. CDR3 DNA sequence: TGTGCCAGCAGCCGTGGTGAGCCCTACACAGATACGCAGTATTTT. This translates into CASSRGEPYTDTQYF.

About this clone itself: An end of the junction does not agree with germline; a read error may underlie this. The chain employs TRBV6-1 and TRBJ2-3; no definite D call. CDR1 is MNHNS, CDR2 SASEGT, per germline. CDR3 length: 12 amino acids. The CDR3 nucleotides read TGTGCCAGCAGTGAGACTCCCTCCCTTTCGGATTTT. As protein: CASSETPSLSDF.

The CDR3 reads CASRGLAGLDNEQFF. The CDR3 region has the DNA TGTGCCAGCAGGGGACTAGCGGGACTCGACAATGAGCAGTTCTTC. The chain joins TRBV27 to TRBJ2-1, with 13 bases identical to TRBD2. The CDR3 covers 15 residues. The germline CDR1 and CDR2 sequences are MNHEY and SMNVEV (reference sequence). With V trimmed by 6 bases and J by 5 bases, 4 bases remained unmatched.

This clone is a singleton in its sample. The chain uses TRBV6-5 and TRBJ1-2; no reliable D call. Germline lookup yields CDR1 MNHEY and CDR2 SVGAGI. V lost 10 bases to trimming and J lost 8 bases, with 20 bases between them. CDR3 size: 13 residues. The DNA of the CDR3 is TGTGCCACCCAGGAGGGTGGACGGCAGGGCTACACCTTC. It specifies CATQEGGRQGYTF.

The CDR3 loop is CASSEKEGSYEQYF. The DNA of the CDR3 is TGTGCCAGCAGTGAAAAGGAGGGTTCCTACGAGCAGTACTTC. The genes are TRBV6-4 and TRBJ2-7; D perhaps matches TRBD2 (6 bases). CDR3 length: 14 residues. CDR1 is MRHNA and CDR2 is SNTAGT in the germline V gene. Trimming took 3 bases from V and 1 from J, leaving 10 bases between them.

A remark on this clone: The sample holds other DNA sequences that translate to the same CDR3. J is TRBJ2-5 and V is TRBV28, with 7 positions matching TRBD1. The CDR3 has 15 amino acids. The V and J ends lost 1 base and 4 bases, in that order; junction bases with no gene match: 6. The germline CDR1 and CDR2 sequences are MDHEN and SYDVKM. CDR3 DNA: TGTGCCAGCAGTTTATCCCTAGCAGGGGGAGAGACCCAGTACTTC. It codes for CASSLSLAGGETQYF.

The chain employs TRBV28 and TRBJ2-7; 12 bases are a match to TRBD2. The CDR3 is 14 amino acids. Trimming removed 6 bases from V and 3 bases from J; junction bases left unmatched: 3. Germline assignment: CDR1 MDHEN and CDR2 SYDVKM. In DNA form, the CDR3 reads TGTGCCAGCAGGACTAGCGGGAGATACTACGAGCAGTACTTC. Amino acids: CASRTSGRYYEQYF.

The genes are TRBV6-6 and TRBJ1-2, with 8 positions matching TRBD1. Germline assignment: CDR1 MNHNY and CDR2 SVGAGI (reference sequence). CDR3 size: 16 residues. The V segment lost 2 bases and the J segment 4 bases; nucleotides outside the gene matches: 9. In DNA form, the CDR3 reads TGTGCCAGCAGTTACGGTCAGGGGGCCCTATCCTATGGCTACACCTTC. Residues: CASSYGQGALSYGYTF.

This clone was picked up one time. The CDR3 DNA follows: TGTGCCAGTAGTCTCGGACAGGGAATACATACGCAGTATTTT. Translated: CASSLGQGIHTQYF. The gene calls are TRBV19 and TRBJ2-3; TRBD1 matches 8 bases. V was clipped by 5 bases and J by 7 bases; unmatched bases: 8. This CDR3 spans 14 amino acids. From germline, CDR1 is LNHDA and CDR2 SQIVND (reference sequence).

This clone was seen just once. The V gene is TRBV5-1, the J gene TRBJ1-2, with 9 positions matching TRBD1. The CDR3 loop spans 15 amino acids. J lost 5 bases, V lost 0 bases, and 5 bases had no gene match. CDR1 is SGHRS, CDR2 YFSETQ, per germline. The CDR3 reads CASSLDPGQGYGYTF. The DNA of the CDR3 is TGCGCCAGCAGCTTGGATCCGGGACAGGGATATGGCTACACCTTC.

V gene TRBV5-1 combines with J gene TRBJ2-7; 7 bases align to TRBD2. Germline V CDR1 and CDR2: SGHRS, YFSETQ. After removal of 4 bases from V and 2 bases from J, the junction contained 6 bases not matched to a gene. The CDR3 loop spans 14 amino acids. The CDR3 spells CASSDGLGTYEQYF. CDR3 bases: TGCGCCAGCAGCGACGGACTAGGAACCTACGAGCAGTACTTC.

The chain recombines TRBV18 with TRBJ2-2; D is unclear. The CDR3 runs to 15 residues. The V and J ends lost 3 bases and 4 bases respectively, with 12 bases between them. Germline values: CDR1 KGHSH, CDR2 LQKENI. CDR3 sequence reads: CASSPVRFSTGELFF. The CDR3 DNA reads as TGTGCCAGCTCACCGGTGAGGTTCAGCACCGGGGAGCTGTTTTTT.